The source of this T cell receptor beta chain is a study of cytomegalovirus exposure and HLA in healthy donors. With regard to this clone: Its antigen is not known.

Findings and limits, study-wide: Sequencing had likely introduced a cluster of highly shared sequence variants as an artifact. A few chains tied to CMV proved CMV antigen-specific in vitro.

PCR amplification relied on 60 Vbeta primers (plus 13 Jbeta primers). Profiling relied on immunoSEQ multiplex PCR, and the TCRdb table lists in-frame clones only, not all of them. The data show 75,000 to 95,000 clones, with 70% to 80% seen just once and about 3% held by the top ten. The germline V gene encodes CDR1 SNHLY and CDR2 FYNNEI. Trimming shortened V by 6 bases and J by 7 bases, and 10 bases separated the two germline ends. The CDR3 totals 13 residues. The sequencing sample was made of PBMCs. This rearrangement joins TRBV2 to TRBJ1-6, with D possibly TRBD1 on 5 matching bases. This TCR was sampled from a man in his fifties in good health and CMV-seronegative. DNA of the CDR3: TGTGCCAGCAGGACAGTGGCAAATTCACCCCTCCACTTT. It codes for CASRTVANSPLHF. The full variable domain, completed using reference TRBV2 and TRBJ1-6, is EPEVTQTPSHQVTQMGQEVILRCVPISNHLYFYWYRQILGQKVEFLVSFYNNEISEKSEIFDDQFSVERPDGSNFTLKIRSTKLEDSAMYFCASRTVANSPLHFGNGTRLTVT.